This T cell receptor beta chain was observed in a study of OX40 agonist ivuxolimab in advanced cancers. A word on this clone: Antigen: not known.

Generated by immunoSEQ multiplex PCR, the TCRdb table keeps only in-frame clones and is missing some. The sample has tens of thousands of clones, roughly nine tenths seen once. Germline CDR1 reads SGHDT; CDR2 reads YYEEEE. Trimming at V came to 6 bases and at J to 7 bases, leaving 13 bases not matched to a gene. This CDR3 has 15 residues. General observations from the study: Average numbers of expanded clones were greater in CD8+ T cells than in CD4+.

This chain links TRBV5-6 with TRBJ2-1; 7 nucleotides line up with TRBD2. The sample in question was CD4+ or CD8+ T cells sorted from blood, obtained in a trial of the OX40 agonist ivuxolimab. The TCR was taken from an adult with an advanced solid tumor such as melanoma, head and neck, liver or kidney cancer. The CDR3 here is CASTTRDYRLNEQFF. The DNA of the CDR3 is TGTGCCAGCACCACCCGGGACTATAGGTTAAATGAGCAGTTCTTC.